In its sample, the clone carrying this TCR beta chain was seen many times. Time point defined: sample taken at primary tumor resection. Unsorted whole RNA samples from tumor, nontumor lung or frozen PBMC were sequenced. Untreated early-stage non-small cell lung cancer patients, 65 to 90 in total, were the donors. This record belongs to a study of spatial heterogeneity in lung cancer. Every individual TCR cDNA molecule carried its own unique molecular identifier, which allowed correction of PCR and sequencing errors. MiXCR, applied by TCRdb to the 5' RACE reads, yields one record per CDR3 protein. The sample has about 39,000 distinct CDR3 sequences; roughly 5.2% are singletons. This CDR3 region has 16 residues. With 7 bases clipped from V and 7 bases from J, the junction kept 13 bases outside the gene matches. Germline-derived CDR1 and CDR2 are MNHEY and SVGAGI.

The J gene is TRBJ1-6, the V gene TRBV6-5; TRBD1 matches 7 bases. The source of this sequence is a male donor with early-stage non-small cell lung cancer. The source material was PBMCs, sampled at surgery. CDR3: CASTDQGGSGNSPLHF. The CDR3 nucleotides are TGTGCCAGCACCGATCAGGGGGGTTCTGGGAATTCACCCCTCCACTTT.